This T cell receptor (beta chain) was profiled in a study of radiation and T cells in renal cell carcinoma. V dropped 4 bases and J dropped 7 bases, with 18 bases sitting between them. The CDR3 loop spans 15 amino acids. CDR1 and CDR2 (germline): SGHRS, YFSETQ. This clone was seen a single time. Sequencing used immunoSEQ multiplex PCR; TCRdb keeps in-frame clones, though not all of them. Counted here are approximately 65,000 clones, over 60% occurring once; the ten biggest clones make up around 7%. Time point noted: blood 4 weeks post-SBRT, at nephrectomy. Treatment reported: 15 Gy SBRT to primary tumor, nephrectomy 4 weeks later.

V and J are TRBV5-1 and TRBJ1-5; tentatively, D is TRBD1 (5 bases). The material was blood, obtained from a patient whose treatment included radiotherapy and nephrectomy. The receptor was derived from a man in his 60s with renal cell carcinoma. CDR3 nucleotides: TGCGCCAGCAGCCTGACGGTTGGGGCGGACCAGCCCCAGCATTTT. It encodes CASSLTVGADQPQHF. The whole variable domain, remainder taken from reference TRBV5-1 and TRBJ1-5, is KAGVTQTPRYLIKTRGQQVTLSCSPISGHRSVSWYQQTPGQGLQFLFEYFSETQRNKGNFPGRFSGRQFSNSRSEMNVSTLELGDSALYLCASSLTVGADQPQHFGDGTRLSIL.